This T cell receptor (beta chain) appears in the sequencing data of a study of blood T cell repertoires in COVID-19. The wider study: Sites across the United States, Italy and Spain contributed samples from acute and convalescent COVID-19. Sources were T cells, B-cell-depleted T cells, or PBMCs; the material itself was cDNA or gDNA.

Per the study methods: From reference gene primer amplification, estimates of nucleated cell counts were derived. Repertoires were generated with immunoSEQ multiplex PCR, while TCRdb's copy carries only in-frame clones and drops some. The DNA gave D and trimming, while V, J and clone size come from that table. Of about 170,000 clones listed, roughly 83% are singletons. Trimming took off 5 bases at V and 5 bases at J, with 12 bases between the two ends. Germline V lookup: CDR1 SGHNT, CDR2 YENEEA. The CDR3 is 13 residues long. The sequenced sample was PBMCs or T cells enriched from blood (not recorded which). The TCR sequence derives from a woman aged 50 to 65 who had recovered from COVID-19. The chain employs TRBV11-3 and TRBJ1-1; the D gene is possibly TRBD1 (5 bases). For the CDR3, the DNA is TGTGCCAGCAGCCTCTCAGGGAATACTGAAGCTTTCTTT. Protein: CASSLSGNTEAFF.